Shown below are 26 T cell receptor beta chains from a single sample sequenced in a study of response to subunit inactivated influenza vaccine (dated by TCRdb to 2017 to 2018). Library preparation employed RT-PCR. The sequencing machine was an Illumina HiSeq 2500. TCRdb reprocessing: public reads trimmed at Q25 with fastp, clones called with MiXCR, in-frame beta chains kept. Every CDR3 protein is listed once, alongside the most common genes and DNA of its rows. This sample lists under 800,000 distinct CDR3 sequences; over 11% were detected once. The ten largest clones add up to approximately 7% of the sample. The source material was PBMCs from blood, sampled approximately 15 days before vaccination. The receptor source for this set is a man between 50 and 59 years old who received an inactivated influenza vaccine. Donor details come from another sample of the same person, matched by shared clones.

The chain links TRBV29-1 to TRBJ1-3; D is uncertain. This CDR3 is 12 amino acids long. The germline V gene has CDR1 SQVTM and CDR2 ANQGSEA. The ends were cut back, 7 bases at V and 2 bases at J, with 9 bases in the middle. The DNA for the CDR3 is TGCAGCGCTGGGAAGGCTGGAAACACCATATATTTT. Translating gives CSAGKAGNTIYF.

In its sample, this clonotype was seen a few times. The genes are TRBV6-1 and TRBJ2-1; either TRBD1 or TRBD2 may fit D (5 bases each). The CDR3 extends over 14 amino acids. V dropped 4 bases and J dropped 7 bases, with 14 bases sitting between them. Per germline, CDR1 MNHNS and CDR2 SASEGT. CDR3 region: CASSVWDQANEQFF. The CDR3 nucleotides are TGTGCCAGCAGTGTCTGGGACCAAGCAAATGAGCAGTTCTTC.

This clonotype has a count of ten or more. This rearrangement joins TRBV6-5 to TRBJ1-1; D gene ambiguous. V was cut by 0 bases and J by 4 bases, with 6 bases left in between. In germline, CDR1 is MNHEY, CDR2 SVGAGI. This CDR3 has 13 amino acids. The CDR3 coding sequence is TGTGCCAGCAGTTACTCGGAAAGCACTGAAGCTTTCTTT. It codes for CASSYSESTEAFF.

This clonotype appeared a few times. V and J are TRBV4-1 and TRBJ2-1, with D perhaps matching TRBD1 or TRBD2 (5 bases each). The CDR3 consists of 16 residues. Germline V gene lookup returns CDR1 MGHRA and CDR2 YSYEKL. Trimming stripped 4 bases from V and 5 bases from J, with 18 bases between. The DNA for the CDR3 is TGCGCCAGCAGCCCTAGACAGCGGTCGGCGAACAATGAGCAGTTCTTC. Its protein is CASSPRQRSANNEQFF.

At least ten counts were recorded for this clonotype. The CDR3 DNA reads TGCGCCAGCAGCCAAACCGGGACCACCGCTTTCTTT. It specifies CASSQTGTTAFF. V is TRBV4-3 and J is TRBJ1-1; possible D gene TRBD1, 5 bases. V gave up 2 bases and J gave up 11 bases, with 12 bases separating them. The CDR3 runs 12 residues. The germline gives CDR1 LGHNA, CDR2 YSLEER.

This chain connects TRBV10-3 to TRBJ2-3; TRBD1 matches 8 bases. The CDR3 is made up of 13 amino acids. CDR1 and CDR2 (germline): ENHRY, SYGVKD. The J segment lost 10 bases and the V segment lost 3 bases, leaving 6 bases of the junction unmatched. This chain's CDR3 is CAISDRGRYAQYF. The CDR3 bases are TGTGCCATCAGTGACAGGGGGCGTTATGCGCAGTATTTT.

This clonotype was picked up many times. The chain has TRBV7-6 and TRBJ1-5; D gene unclear. CDR3 length equals 16 residues. The germline CDR1 and CDR2 sequences are SGHVS and FNYEAQ. V shed 4 bases and J shed 0 bases, with 13 bases lying between them. CDR3 protein: CASSSGGAYSNQPQHF. In nucleotides, the CDR3 is TGTGCCAGCAGCTCCGGAGGAGCATATAGCAATCAGCCCCAGCATTTT.

Only a few counts were recorded for this clonotype. The chain is built from TRBV3-1 and TRBJ2-7; maybe TRBD2 (6 bases). V shed 4 bases and J shed 2 bases, with 15 bases lying between them. This CDR3 is built from 15 residues. Germline CDR1 reads LGHDT; CDR2 reads YNNKEL (reference sequence). The CDR3 reads CASSPAAGLTYEQYF. The CDR3 DNA is TGTGCCAGCAGCCCCGCTGCGGGGCTTACCTACGAGCAGTACTTC.

This clonotype was seen more than once but under ten times. The rearrangement joins TRBV5-1 to TRBJ2-5; maybe TRBD2 (5 bases). Per the germline V gene, CDR1 is SGHRS and CDR2 is YFSETQ. Trimming cost V 4 bases and J 1 base, with 14 bases left between them. The CDR3 runs to 15 residues. The CDR3 loop reads CASSLWAGPQETQYF. CDR3 DNA: TGCGCCAGCAGCCTGTGGGCGGGCCCCCAAGAGACCCAGTACTTC.

The V call is TRBV5-1, the J call TRBJ1-5; tentative D call: TRBD1 (5 bases). Trimming pared 4 bases from V and 0 bases from J, leaving 11 bases between. The CDR3 is made up of 15 amino acids. CDR1 and CDR2 (germline): SGHRS, YFSETQ. The CDR3 DNA sequence: TGCGCCAGCAGCCCTGGACACAATAGCAATCAGCCCCAGCATTTT. Translating gives CASSPGHNSNQPQHF. Full variable domain (outside the CDR3, taken from reference TRBV5-1 and TRBJ1-5): KAGVTQTPRYLIKTRGQQVTLSCSPISGHRSVSWYQQTPGQGLQFLFEYFSETQRNKGNFPGRFSGRQFSNSRSEMNVSTLELGDSALYLCASSPGHNSNQPQHFGDGTRLSIL.

This clonotype showed up just a few times. The rearrangement joins TRBV29-1 to TRBJ1-3; D gene ambiguous. Per the germline V gene, CDR1 is SQVTM and CDR2 is ANQGSEA. Trimming removed 6 bases at V and 0 bases at J, with 15 bases between. CDR3 size: 15 residues. The CDR3 is CSVVLFRSSGNTIYF. The DNA of the CDR3 is TGCAGCGTCGTACTATTCAGGAGCTCTGGAAACACCATATATTTT.

V gene TRBV7-9 combines with J gene TRBJ1-1; D gene uncertain. V was pared by 1 base and J by 4 bases, with 10 bases between. The CDR3 totals 14 residues. The germline V gene encodes CDR1 SEHNR and CDR2 FQNEAQ (reference sequence). CDR3 loop: CASSLVNRGTEAFF. CDR3 sequence (DNA): TGTGCCAGCAGCTTAGTAAATCGGGGCACTGAAGCTTTCTTT.

This clonotype was observed a few times. The chain carries TRBV2 and TRBJ2-5; tentatively, D is TRBD1 (6 bases). CDR3 length equals 15 residues. Deletions cut 6 bases from V and 1 base from J, with 15 bases between. Germline CDR1 and CDR2: SNHLY and FYNNEI. The CDR3 DNA is TGTGCCAGCAGCGGACAGCGGAGCATCCAAGAGACCCAGTACTTC. Translated, it gives CASSGQRSIQETQYF.

The chain couples TRBV3-1 to TRBJ1-6; TRBD1 might be the D (6 bases). This CDR3 contains 14 residues. Germline V gene data show CDR1 as LGHDT and CDR2 as YNNKEL (reference sequence). The V end lost 3 bases, the J end lost 5 bases, and 8 bases lay between the germline ends. In nucleotides, the CDR3 is TGTGCCAGCAGCCAGTGGACAGATAATTCACCCCTCCACTTT. Protein: CASSQWTDNSPLHF.

This clonotype was counted many times. The rearrangement links TRBV7-2 to TRBJ1-5; D is possibly TRBD1 (6 bases). The CDR3 runs 15 residues. Germline V CDR1 and CDR2: SGHTA, FQGNSA. The V gene lost 0 bases and the J gene lost 2 bases, with 8 bases spanning the gap. CDR3 loop: CASSLASGGNQPQHF. The CDR3 DNA reads as TGTGCCAGCAGCTTAGCATCAGGGGGCAATCAGCCCCAGCATTTT.

As for this clonotype: No DNA is shown, since the ends of the CDR3 on it are uncertain; the CDR3 is the one TCRdb lists. This rearrangement joins TRBV23-1 to TRBJ2-2; TRBD1, the table's D call, lacks a check against the DNA. TRBV23-1 belongs to the ORF category, with a function that is uncertain. The CDR3 spans 15 residues, counting both ends. The CDR3 sequence: CASSPHLDRPGSCFF.

This chain connects TRBV10-2 to TRBJ2-5; the match to TRBD1 covers 9 bases. V was pared by 3 bases and J by 3 bases, with 5 bases of the junction left unmatched. Germline V gene sequence: CDR1 WSHSY, CDR2 SAAADI. There are 15 residues in the CDR3. Written as DNA, the CDR3 is TGCGCCAGCAGTGACCCCGGGACAGGGAAAGAGACCCAGTACTTC. Translating it yields CASSDPGTGKETQYF.

This rearrangement joins TRBV4-1 to TRBJ2-6; 7 bases fit TRBD1. The V segment lost 4 bases and the J segment 10 bases; nucleotides outside the gene matches: 7. Germline V CDR1 and CDR2: MGHRA, YSYEKL. CDR3 length: 14 amino acids. As DNA, the CDR3 is TGCGCCAGCAGCCTGAGATGGGACAGAAACGTCCTGACTTTC. It encodes CASSLRWDRNVLTF.

This clonotype was recorded many times. The V gene is TRBV7-6, the J gene TRBJ1-1; tentatively, D is TRBD1 (6 bases). V was shortened by 4 bases and J by 3 bases, with 12 bases between the two germline ends. The CDR3 loop spans 14 amino acids. Looked up from germline, CDR1 is SGHVS and CDR2 is FNYEAQ. Written as DNA, the CDR3 is TGTGCCAGCAGCTCATTACAGGGTGACACTGAAGCTTTCTTT. Its protein product is CASSSLQGDTEAFF.

The chain couples TRBV20-1 to TRBJ1-1; D not certain. V was clipped by 6 bases and J by 4 bases, with 18 bases between them. This CDR3 spans 14 amino acids. Germline values: CDR1 DFQATT, CDR2 SNEGSKA (reference sequence). The DNA for the CDR3 is TGCAGTGCGAGAAGAGAGAACGCTCCCACTGAAGCTTTCTTT. Translating it yields CSARRENAPTEAFF.

The chain has TRBV4-3 and TRBJ2-1, with 9 nucleotides matching TRBD1. Germline CDR1 is LGHNA and CDR2 is YSLEER. The CDR3 runs to 14 residues. V was pared by 3 bases and J by 6 bases, with 3 bases of the junction left unmatched. This CDR3 is CASSQDRGPNEQFF. CDR3 nucleotide sequence: TGCGCCAGCAGCCAGGACAGGGGCCCCAATGAGCAGTTCTTC.

This clonotype was observed many times. The V and J genes are TRBV12-3 or TRBV12-4 and TRBJ1-1; tentative D call: TRBD1 (5 bases). V was pared by 5 bases and J by 6 bases, with 13 bases between. This CDR3 contains 13 residues. CDR3 bases: TGTGCCAGCAGTCCAGGGATTAGAGCTGAAGCTTTCTTT. This sequence encodes CASSPGIRAEAFF.

This chain uses TRBV10-3 with TRBJ2-7; D tentatively reads TRBD1 or TRBD2 (5 bases each). The ends were cut back, 10 bases at V and 3 bases at J, with 16 bases in the middle. Germline V gene sequence: CDR1 ENHRY, CDR2 SYGVKD. The CDR3 length is 13 residues. This chain's CDR3 is CATGLATNYEQYF. CDR3 bases: TGTGCCACGGGGCTAGCTACCAACTACGAGCAGTACTTC.

This chain links TRBV7-8 with TRBJ2-1, with TRBD1 matching 9 bases. The CDR3 totals 15 residues. Looked up from germline, CDR1 is SGHVS and CDR2 is FQNEAQ. Germline trimming cut 5 bases from V and 5 bases from J; bases unmatched to any gene: 7. The CDR3 nucleotides are TGTGCCAGCAGCCTCTACAGGGGGCGGGACAATGAGCAGTTCTTC. Encoded protein: CASSLYRGRDNEQFF.

V is TRBV9 and J is TRBJ1-1, with D unresolved. V lost 3 bases and J 6 bases, leaving 12 bases between the germline ends. Germline V CDR1 and CDR2: SGDLS, YYNGEE. The length of the CDR3 is 13 residues. As DNA, the CDR3 is TGTGCCAGCAGCGCTGGTTTTCCGGCTGAAGCTTTCTTT. Residues: CASSAGFPAEAFF.

The gene calls are TRBV6-2 or TRBV6-3 and TRBJ2-3; no reliable D call. Trimming shortened V by 5 bases and J by 11 bases, and 14 bases separated the two germline ends. The CDR3 has 12 amino acids. The germline CDR1 and CDR2 sequences are MNHEY and SVGEGT. The CDR3 loop is CASSSPGFGQYF. CDR3 bases: TGTGCCAGCAGTAGTCCGGGTTTCGGGCAGTATTTT.